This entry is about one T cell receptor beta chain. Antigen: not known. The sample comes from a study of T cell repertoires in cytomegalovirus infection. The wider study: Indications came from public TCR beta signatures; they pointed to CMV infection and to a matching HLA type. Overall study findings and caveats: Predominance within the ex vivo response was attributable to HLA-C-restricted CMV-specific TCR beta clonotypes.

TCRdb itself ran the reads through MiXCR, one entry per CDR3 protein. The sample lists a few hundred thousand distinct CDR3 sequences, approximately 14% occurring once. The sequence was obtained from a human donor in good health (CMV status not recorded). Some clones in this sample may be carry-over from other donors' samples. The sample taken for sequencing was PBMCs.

For the CDR3, the DNA is TGTGCCAGCAGCATGGGCGGGACTATGAGCTACGAGCAGTACTTC. Translating it yields CASSMGGTMSYEQYF. The chain couples TRBV11-3 to TRBJ2-7; 7 bases match TRBD2. The CDR3 runs 15 residues. Per germline, CDR1 SGHNT and CDR2 YENEEA. Trimming removed 5 bases from V and 3 bases from J; junction bases left unmatched: 10.